These 8 T cell receptor beta chains share one sample of origin, sequenced in a study of blood T cell repertoires in COVID-19. Clones were read by immunoSEQ multiplex PCR, and TCRdb kept only the in-frame ones, dropping some. Here the sample spans some 400,000 clones, approximately 93% being singletons. The sequencing sample was made of PBMCs or T cells enriched from blood (not recorded which). The receptor set was obtained from a woman aged 40 to 50 who had been exposed to COVID-19.

The chain is built from TRBV5-6 and TRBJ1-6; maybe TRBD1 (6 bases). CDR1 and CDR2 (germline): SGHDT, YYEEEE. The CDR3 loop spans 14 amino acids. Trimming pared 4 bases from V and 8 bases from J, leaving 13 bases between. CDR3 residues: CASSLEGVYSPLHF. The CDR3 nucleotides are TGTGCCAGCAGCCTTGAGGGGGTCTATTCACCCCTCCACTTT.

This chain links TRBV6-6 with TRBJ1-2, with 9 positions matching TRBD1. The CDR3 spans 16 residues. J was trimmed by 1 base and V by 2 bases; bases with no gene match: 5. Germline V gene data show CDR1 as MNHNY and CDR2 as SVGAGI (reference sequence). The CDR3 DNA follows: TGTGCCAGCAGTTACCACGGGACAGGGATTAACTATGGCTACACCTTC. This encodes CASSYHGTGINYGYTF.

The J gene is TRBJ2-7, the V gene TRBV9; 7 bases fit TRBD2. There are 15 residues in the CDR3. The ends lost 0 bases at V and 3 bases at J; junction bases unmatched: 6. Germline loops: CDR1 SGDLS, CDR2 YYNGEE. The CDR3 DNA is TGTGCCAGCAGCGTAGGTGCGGGAGTTGGCTACGAGCAGTACTTC. Protein product: CASSVGAGVGYEQYF.

The chain has TRBV5-4 and TRBJ2-5; D perhaps matches TRBD2 (5 bases). This CDR3 has 17 residues. V was shortened by 2 bases and J by 1 base, with 18 bases between the two germline ends. In germline, CDR1 is SGHNT, CDR2 YYREEE (reference sequence). DNA of the CDR3: TGTGCCAGCAGCTTCCTGACTGGGTGGGAGAGCCAAGAGACCCAGTACTTC. This codes for CASSFLTGWESQETQYF.

The rearrangement links TRBV3-1 (or the pseudogene TRBV3-2) to TRBJ1-3; D not resolved. Per the germline V gene, CDR1 is LGHDT and CDR2 is YNNKEL (reference sequence). V was clipped by 0 bases and J by 0 bases, with 15 bases between them. This CDR3 has 18 residues. CDR3 in DNA: TGTGCCAGCAGCCAAGATTTAAAACTAGGGAGCTCTGGAAACACCATATATTTT. Translated, it gives CASSQDLKLGSSGNTIYF.

This chain uses TRBV4-1 with TRBJ1-2; D gene ambiguous. The CDR3 covers 14 residues. Germline CDR1 MGHRA, CDR2 YSYEKL. The V end was cut by 3 bases, the J end by 7 bases, with 15 bases between. The CDR3 region has the DNA TGCGCCAGCAGCCATCCAGCGATCGGTGGTGGCTACACCTTC. It yields the protein CASSHPAIGGGYTF.

The chain employs TRBV29-1 and TRBJ2-7, with TRBD1 as a possible D gene (5 bases). The CDR3 has 15 amino acids. V was pared by 0 bases and J by 3 bases, with 15 bases between. Germline V CDR1 and CDR2: SQVTM, ANQGSEA. CDR3 sequence (DNA): TGCAGCGTTGAAGATGATATAGGGGCCGGCTACGAGCAGTACTTC. Protein product: CSVEDDIGAGYEQYF.

CDR3 loop: CASSSQAQETQYF. As DNA, the CDR3 is TGTGCCAGCAGCTCCCAGGCCCAAGAGACCCAGTACTTC. The chain has TRBV11-2 and TRBJ2-5; D remains ambiguous. Trimming took off 4 bases at V and 1 base at J, with 7 bases between the two ends. This CDR3 spans 13 amino acids. CDR1 and CDR2 from the germline V gene are SGHAT and FQNNGV.